One and the same sample provided the 32 T cell receptor beta chains below, sequenced in a study of radiotherapy plus CTLA-4 blockade in lung cancer. Here immunoSEQ multiplex PCR was the method, and the copy in TCRdb shows in-frame clones only, minus some. The table shows around 120,000 clones, with about four fifths occurring only once. The material sequenced was peripheral blood, taken from a patient treated with radiotherapy plus ipilimumab. The receptors stem from a human donor with non-small cell lung cancer who had a partial response to radiotherapy plus ipilimumab.

J is TRBJ2-7 and V is TRBV6-4; tentatively, D is TRBD1 (5 bases). With 5 bases removed from V and 4 bases from J, the gap between germline ends came to 21 bases. The CDR3 runs to 16 residues. Germline lookup yields CDR1 MRHNA and CDR2 SNTAGT. The CDR3 DNA reads TGTGCCAGCAGTTTTCCCCTACAGGCCCAAGGATACGAGCAGTACTTC. It yields the protein CASSFPLQAQGYEQYF.

This clone has a handful of counts. The rearrangement uses TRBV6-1 and TRBJ2-7, with 8 bases aligning to TRBD2. The germline CDR1 and CDR2 sequences are MNHNS and SASEGT. The V gene end was trimmed by 5 bases and the J gene end by 6 bases; junction bases not matched to a gene: 9. The CDR3 contains 14 residues. The DNA of the CDR3 is TGTGCCAGCAGTCTCCTAGGACTAGCACCCGAGCAGTACGTC. It codes for CASSLLGLAPEQYV.

V gene TRBV2 combines with J gene TRBJ2-3, with 9 nucleotides matching TRBD2. The CDR3 runs 17 residues. Germline lookup yields CDR1 SNHLY and CDR2 FYNNEI. Unmatched junction bases numbered 12, after V lost 8 bases and J lost 0 bases. This CDR3 reads CASYRLSGRTSTDTQYF. The CDR3 DNA reads TGTGCCAGCTACCGACTAAGCGGGAGGACTAGCACAGATACGCAGTATTTT.

J is TRBJ2-6 and V is TRBV6-1, with a tentative D call TRBD1 (6 bases). The germline CDR1 and CDR2 sequences are MNHNS and SASEGT. The CDR3 loop spans 14 amino acids. V was pared by 5 bases and J by 5 bases, with 10 bases between. The CDR3 DNA sequence: TGTGCCAGCAGTCACGACAGGAGGGCCAACGTCCTGACTTTC. It specifies CASSHDRRANVLTF.

The V and J genes are TRBV5-4 and TRBJ2-3, with 10 bases aligning to TRBD2. Trimming at V came to 2 bases and at J to 0 bases, leaving 3 bases not matched to a gene. Per germline, CDR1 SGHNT and CDR2 YYREEE (reference sequence). This CDR3 comprises 16 residues. CDR3 bases: TGTGCCAGCAGCTTCGGACTAGCGGATAGCACAGATACGCAGTATTTT. Translating gives CASSFGLADSTDTQYF.

The chain couples TRBV5-6 to TRBJ2-7; weak D call: TRBD1 (6 bases). Germline CDR1 reads SGHDT; CDR2 reads YYEEEE. V gave up 0 bases and J gave up 5 bases, with 6 bases separating them. The CDR3 sequence is 12 residues long. The DNA of the CDR3 is TGTGCCAGCAGCTTGGGGGACAACGAGCAGTACTTC. Its protein is CASSLGDNEQYF.

The chain has TRBV6-5 and TRBJ1-3, with no clear D. This CDR3 has 15 residues. V was cut by 7 bases and J by 0 bases, with 13 bases left in between. Germline V CDR1 and CDR2: MNHEY, SVGAGI. The CDR3 is CASIPGGRSGNTIYF. The CDR3, as DNA: TGTGCCAGCATCCCGGGAGGGCGCTCTGGAAACACCATATATTTT.

The rearrangement uses TRBV2 and TRBJ1-5, with TRBD1 identical over 7 bases. The V and J ends lost 7 bases and 4 bases, in that order; junction bases with no gene match: 13. The CDR3 has 16 residues. The germline CDR1 and CDR2 sequences are SNHLY and FYNNEI. Here the CDR3 DNA reads TGTGCCAGCACTTCTCGGTGGGACAGTGTAAATCAGCCCCAGCATTTT. Translating it yields CASTSRWDSVNQPQHF.

The rearrangement links TRBV6-5 to TRBJ2-5, with 10 bases lining up with TRBD1. Trimming at V came to 6 bases and at J to 5 bases, leaving 6 bases not matched to a gene. The CDR3 runs to 14 residues. Germline lookup yields CDR1 MNHEY and CDR2 SVGAGI. The CDR3 DNA reads as TGTGCCAGCAGCCGACAGGGGGCGCGGGAGACCCAGTACTTC. Its translation is CASSRQGARETQYF.

The rearrangement joins TRBV27 to TRBJ2-3; the match to TRBD2 covers 14 bases. CDR1 and CDR2 from the germline V gene are MNHEY and SMNVEV (reference sequence). V dropped 6 bases and J dropped 4; count of bases not matched to a gene: 12. CDR3 length: 18 amino acids. The CDR3 region has the DNA TGTGCCAGCAGCCCCATTGAGGGACTAGCGGGAGTGGCAGATACGCAGTATTTT. Encoded protein: CASSPIEGLAGVADTQYF.

The chain links TRBV7-9 to TRBJ2-3; 7 nucleotides agree with TRBD2. The CDR3 runs 18 residues. J lost 3 bases, V lost 0 bases, and 12 bases had no gene match. Germline V gene data show CDR1 as SEHNR and CDR2 as FQNEAQ (reference sequence). The CDR3 is CASSLALTMGGATDTQYF. The DNA for the CDR3 is TGTGCCAGCAGCTTAGCGCTAACAATGGGAGGGGCAACAGATACGCAGTATTTT.

Points on this clone: Germline and junction disagree at one end, which may indicate a read error. V and J are TRBV28 and TRBJ2-1; D call uncertain. Germline V gene data show CDR1 as MDHEN and CDR2 as SYDVKM. The CDR3 contains 14 residues. CDR3 in amino acids: CASSFNRQRVGVVF. Written as DNA, the CDR3 is TGTGCCAGCAGTTTTAACCGCCAACGAGTTGGAGTAGTCTTC.

The chain recombines TRBV28 with TRBJ2-7; D perhaps matches TRBD2 (6 bases). Trimming shortened V by 4 bases and J by 3 bases, and 16 bases separated the two germline ends. CDR1 is MDHEN, CDR2 SYDVKM, per germline. This CDR3 contains 15 residues. CDR3 region: CASSSPGRGIYEQYV. The DNA of the CDR3 is TGTGCCAGCAGTTCCCCGGGGCGGGGTATCTACGAGCAGTACGTC.

Here the CDR3 DNA reads TGTGCCAGCAGCCTACCTGGGGCGGCGCGAGCCAAAAACATTCAGTACTTC. This translates into CASSLPGAARAKNIQYF. The chain recombines TRBV7-9 with TRBJ2-4; tentatively, D is TRBD1 (5 bases). The CDR3 spans 17 residues. Germline V gives CDR1 SEHNR, CDR2 FQNEAQ (reference sequence). V shed 5 bases and J shed 0 bases, with 17 bases lying between them.

This chain links TRBV11-2 with TRBJ2-5, with 7 bases fitting TRBD1. Losses at the gene ends were 2 bases for V and 2 bases for J; bases not matched to a gene: 2. Germline CDR1 and CDR2: SGHAT and FQNNGV. The CDR3 sequence is 14 residues long. The CDR3, as DNA: TGTGCCAGCAGCTTATGGGACAGTCAAGAGACCCAGTACTTC. Encoded protein: CASSLWDSQETQYF. The variable domain in full, with the rest retrieved from reference TRBV11-2 and TRBJ2-5, is EAGVAQSPRYKIIEKRQSVAFWCNPISGHATLYWYQQILGQGPKLLIQFQNNGVVDDSQLPKDRFSAERLKGVDSTLKIQPAKLEDSAVYLCASSLWDSQETQYFGPGTRLLVL.

The chain combines TRBV6-1 with TRBJ2-2; 8 positions agree with TRBD2. CDR1 MNHNS and CDR2 SASEGT come from the germline V gene. This CDR3 spans 13 amino acids. V dropped 10 bases and J dropped 7; count of bases not matched to a gene: 8. CDR3 amino acids: CATKREKDGELFF. CDR3 sequence (DNA): TGTGCCACCAAGCGGGAGAAGGACGGGGAGCTGTTTTTT.

The chain is built from TRBV2 and TRBJ2-3; 10 nucleotides align to TRBD2. Germline V gene sequence: CDR1 SNHLY, CDR2 FYNNEI. The CDR3 is 15 amino acids. Trimming took 3 bases from V and 1 from J; bases not matched to a gene: 1. CDR3 sequence reads: CASSEGTSGTDTQYF. DNA for the CDR3: TGTGCCAGCAGTGAGGGGACTAGCGGCACAGATACGCAGTATTTT.

The chain has TRBV5-1 and TRBJ2-1; TRBD2 aligns across 7 bases. V trimming: 0 bases; J trimming: 6 bases; junction bases outside the gene matches: 6. CDR3 length: 15 amino acids. CDR1 and CDR2 from the germline V gene are SGHRS and YFSETQ. CDR3 in DNA: TGCGCCAGCAGCTTGGGGGGGGGAGTGGCCAATGAGCAGTTCTTC. Its protein is CASSLGGGVANEQFF.

The CDR3 loop is CASSWGLGDEQYV. For the CDR3, the DNA is TGTGCCAGCAGCTGGGGACTAGGGGACGAGCAGTACGTC. The V call is TRBV7-2, the J call TRBJ2-7, with 8 bases identical to TRBD2. The germline CDR1 and CDR2 sequences are SGHTA and FQGNSA. Losses at the gene ends were 4 bases for V and 5 bases for J; bases not matched to a gene: 4. The CDR3 has 13 residues.

The chain employs TRBV28 and TRBJ2-5; 8 bases match TRBD1. Trimming at V came to 4 bases and at J to 5 bases, leaving 3 bases not matched to a gene. Looked up from germline, CDR1 is MDHEN and CDR2 is SYDVKM. The CDR3 contains 13 residues. As DNA, the CDR3 is TGTGCCAGCAGTTCAGGGGGCCTCGAGACCCAGTACTTC. It specifies CASSSGGLETQYF.

V gene TRBV4-2 combines with J gene TRBJ2-4, with 7 positions matching TRBD2. CDR1 LGHNA and CDR2 YNFKEQ come from the germline V gene. The CDR3 has 15 amino acids. V lost 4 bases and J lost 6; bases outside the gene matches: 9. CDR3 sequence reads: CASSLRRELGNIQYF. As DNA, the CDR3 is TGTGCCAGCAGCCTCAGGCGGGAGCTGGGAAACATTCAGTACTTC.

This rearrangement joins TRBV27 to TRBJ1-2, with 7 bases lining up with TRBD1. Germline V CDR1 and CDR2: MNHEY, SMNVEV (reference sequence). This CDR3 is 14 amino acids long. Germline trimming cut 5 bases from V and 4 bases from J; bases unmatched to any gene: 7. CDR3 in DNA: TGTGCCAGCAGTACCCGGACAGGCTCCTATGGCTACACCTTC. Translated: CASSTRTGSYGYTF.

This clone was detected once. The chain carries TRBV11-2 and TRBJ2-7, with 13 positions matching TRBD2. The CDR3 length is 18 residues. Germline trimming cut 4 bases from V and 3 bases from J; bases unmatched to any gene: 12. The germline V gene encodes CDR1 SGHAT and CDR2 FQNNGV. The CDR3 loop is CASSSSTSGRTSDYEQYF. DNA for the CDR3: TGTGCCAGCAGCTCCTCGACTAGCGGGAGGACCAGCGACTACGAGCAGTACTTC.

The J gene is TRBJ1-2, the V gene TRBV5-1; D is possibly TRBD1 (6 bases). The germline V gene encodes CDR1 SGHRS and CDR2 YFSETQ. Trimming removed 4 bases from V and 0 bases from J, with 16 bases in between. The CDR3 covers 16 residues. CDR3 nucleotide sequence: TGCGCCAGCAGCATAGGGTTAAGGGGGACTAACTATGGCTACACCTTC. This codes for CASSIGLRGTNYGYTF.

This clone was seen only a few times. CDR3 in amino acids: CASSSRLAGAGEQYV. Here the CDR3 DNA reads TGTGCCAGCAGTTCCAGACTAGCGGGAGCCGGCGAGCAGTACGTC. The V and J genes are TRBV6-4 and TRBJ2-7; the match to TRBD2 covers 12 bases. Trimming cost V 5 bases and J 6 bases; bases outside gene matches: 8. Germline CDR1 and CDR2: MRHNA and SNTAGT. The CDR3 extends over 15 amino acids.

This clone was detected only once. The chain has TRBV11-3 and TRBJ2-7; D is unclear. The CDR3 extends over 13 amino acids. In germline, CDR1 is SGHNT, CDR2 YENEEA. V shed 0 bases and J shed 1 base, with 4 bases lying between them. The CDR3 loop reads CASSLDPSYEQYF. CDR3 bases: TGTGCCAGCAGCTTAGACCCTTCCTACGAGCAGTACTTC. The full variable domain, in which reference TRBV11-3 and TRBJ2-7 provide the parts outside the CDR3, is EAGVVQSPRYKIIEKKQPVAFWCNPISGHNTLYWYLQNLGQGPELLIRYENEEAVDDSQLPKDRFSAERLKGVDSTLKIQPAELGDSAVYLCASSLDPSYEQYFGPGTRLTVT.

The V gene is TRBV10-3, the J gene TRBJ2-2, with D possibly being TRBD1 (5 bases). The CDR3 is 14 residues long. Trimming took 6 bases from V and 6 from J, leaving 14 bases between them. CDR1 is ENHRY, CDR2 SYGVKD, per germline. The CDR3 DNA reads TGTGCCATCAGCGCCTTTCAGGGCGCCGGGGAGCTGTTTTTT. Protein sequence: CAISAFQGAGELFF.

The chain uses TRBV5-1 and TRBJ2-1; TRBD2 aligns across 7 bases. V was pared by 3 bases and J by 0 bases, with 3 bases of the junction left unmatched. This CDR3 has 15 residues. From germline, CDR1 is SGHRS and CDR2 YFSETQ. The CDR3 is CASSSGGSSYNEQFF. CDR3 nucleotides: TGCGCCAGCAGCTCGGGCGGGAGCTCCTACAATGAGCAGTTCTTC. Supplemented by reference TRBV5-1 and TRBJ2-1, the full variable domain reads KAGVTQTPRYLIKTRGQQVTLSCSPISGHRSVSWYQQTPGQGLQFLFEYFSETQRNKGNFPGRFSGRQFSNSRSEMNVSTLELGDSALYLCASSSGGSSYNEQFFGPGTRLTVL.

The rearrangement joins TRBV11-2 to TRBJ1-1; D gene uncertain. V shed 3 bases and J shed 7 bases, with 9 bases lying between them. Looked up from germline, CDR1 is SGHAT and CDR2 is FQNNGV. The CDR3 totals 12 residues. The CDR3 coding sequence is TGTGCCAGCAGCTTCACGAGGAGTGAAGCTTTCTTT. Translation: CASSFTRSEAFF.

The chain combines TRBV9 with TRBJ2-7, with 10 bases identical to TRBD2. V shed 0 bases, J shed 4 bases, and the junction held 7 bases outside the gene matches. Germline CDR1 is SGDLS and CDR2 is YYNGEE. The CDR3 has 16 residues. CDR3 protein: CASSVEPSGSPYEQYF. The CDR3 region has the DNA TGTGCCAGCAGCGTAGAGCCTAGCGGGAGTCCATACGAGCAGTACTTC.

This clone was observed many times. The rearrangement uses TRBV4-1 and TRBJ2-2, with TRBD1 matching 12 bases. The CDR3 is 19 amino acids. CDR1 and CDR2 from the germline V gene are MGHRA and YSYEKL. J lost 4 bases, V lost 6 bases, and 15 bases had no gene match. CDR3 sequence reads: CASRGWGQGALYATGELFF. In DNA form, the CDR3 reads TGCGCCAGCAGGGGGTGGGGACAGGGGGCCTTATATGCCACCGGGGAGCTGTTTTTT.

The V gene is TRBV27, the J gene TRBJ1-1; D is unclear. This CDR3 spans 13 amino acids. V was shortened by 6 bases and J by 1 base, with 9 bases between the two germline ends. CDR1 and CDR2 (germline): MNHEY, SMNVEV (reference sequence). The CDR3 spells CASSQTPNTEAFF. CDR3 in DNA: TGTGCCAGCAGCCAGACACCGAACACTGAAGCTTTCTTT.